Listed below are T cell receptor beta chains from one sample, sequenced in a study of CD8 T cells in Susac syndrome. TCRdb re-called the immunoSEQ multiplex PCR reads with MiXCR, one entry per CDR3 protein. The repertoire consists of about 300,000 distinct CDR3 sequences, with approximately 89% occurring once and the leading ten covering 0.18%. The sequenced sample consisted of CD8+ T cells from PBMCs. These receptors all stem from a human donor with multiple sclerosis. Each CDR3 is given with its conserved first and last residue. D genes are given only for firm matches. Clone size appears in some rows only: once, few, many, or a class for an expanded clone.

>TRBV20-1|TRBD1|TRBJ2-2|.
CSAPGTGGYSGELFF
TGCAGTGCTCCTGGGACAGGGGGTTACTCCGGGGAGCTGTTTTTT
>TRBV5-6|TRBD1|TRBJ2-3|few
CASSLGQGSDTQYF
TGTGCCAGCAGCTTGGGACAGGGGTCAGATACGCAGTATTTT
>TRBV7-9|.|TRBJ2-7|.
CASSLVSHEQYF
TGTGCCAGCAGCTTAGTCTCTCACGAGCAGTACTTC
>TRBV4-3|.|TRBJ2-7|.
CASSQDPSVVSYEQYF
TGCGCCAGCAGCCAAGATCCTAGCGTTGTATCCTACGAGCAGTACTTC
>TRBV11-2|TRBD2|TRBJ2-3|.
CASSSGLAGGSSTDTQYF
TGTGCCAGCAGCTCCGGACTAGCGGGAGGATCTAGCACAGATACGCAGTATTTT
>TRBV27|.|TRBJ2-3|few
CASSFPADTQYF
TGTGCCAGCAGTTTTCCGGCAGATACGCAGTATTTT
>TRBV28|TRBD1|TRBJ1-5|.
CASSSDRGRQPQHF
TGTGCCAGCAGTTCCGACAGGGGGCGGCAGCCCCAGCATTTT
>TRBV2|.|TRBJ1-2|.
CASLGITRNYGYTF
TGTGCCAGCCTTGGAATCACACGTAACTATGGCTACACCTTC
>TRBV12-3/TRBV12-4|TRBD2|TRBJ2-1|.
CASSSTSGNNNEQFF
TGTGCCAGCAGCTCTACTAGCGGGAACAACAATGAGCAGTTCTTC
>TRBV30|TRBD1|TRBJ2-7|.
CAWSGTGYNEQYF
TGTGCCTGGAGTGGGACAGGGTATAACGAGCAGTACTTC
>TRBV20-1|.|TRBJ2-1|.
CSARAGLEGYYNNEQFF
TGCAGTGCTAGAGCTGGGTTGGAGGGCTACTATAACAATGAGCAGTTCTTC
>TRBV10-3|.|TRBJ2-7|.
CAISEPGTSYEQYF
TGTGCCATCAGTGAACCAGGAACCTCCTACGAGCAGTACTTC
>TRBV9|TRBD1|TRBJ2-2|.
CASSGPGQGAAGELFF
TGTGCCAGCAGCGGACCGGGACAGGGGGCCGCCGGGGAGCTGTTTTTT
>TRBV7-9|.|TRBJ1-2|.
CASSLGTYESF
TGTGCCAGCAGCTTAGGGACCTATGAATCCTTC
>TRBV28|TRBD1|TRBJ1-5|.
CASSSSRQGSNQPQHF
TGTGCCAGCAGTTCATCCAGACAGGGGTCTAATCAGCCCCAGCATTTT
>TRBV15|TRBD2|TRBJ2-1|once
CATSRDSRLAGATEQFF
TGTGCCACCAGCAGGGACAGCAGACTAGCGGGGGCCACCGAGCAGTTCTTC
>TRBV7-8|.|TRBJ1-5|.
CASSSRPNQPQHF
TGTGCCAGCAGCTCTCGACCCAATCAGCCCCAGCATTTT
>TRBV4-1|.|TRBJ2-7|.
CASSQGGVQSYEQYF
TGCGCCAGCAGCCAAGGGGGCGTGCAATCCTACGAGCAGTACTTC
>TRBV5-1|TRBD2|TRBJ2-1|.
CASSLSSGSSYNEQFF
TGCGCCAGCAGCTTATCTAGCGGGAGCTCCTACAATGAGCAGTTCTTC
>TRBV28|TRBD2|TRBJ2-7|.
CASSPPSLAGDTPEQYF
TGTGCCAGCAGTCCCCCCTCTCTAGCGGGGGACACCCCGGAGCAGTACTTC
>TRBV28|.|TRBJ1-5|.
CASSLVQPNQPQHF
TGTGCCAGCAGTTTAGTTCAGCCGAATCAGCCCCAGCATTTT